The clone carrying this T cell receptor beta chain came up a few times. Germline loops: CDR1 DFQATT, CDR2 SNEGSKA (reference sequence). The CDR3 sequence is 12 residues long. TCRdb called the RT-PCR reads again in MiXCR, with one record for every CDR3 protein. The table has 550,000 to 750,000 distinct CDR3 sequences, 14% seen once. Sample: memory CD4+ T cells from blood. The rearrangement joins TRBV20-1 to TRBJ2-7, with 7 bases lining up with TRBD2. This sequence originates from a female donor in good health, serving as a healthy control. CDR3 in DNA: TGCAGCGTTCCTCGGGGGGATCTCGAGCAGTACTTC. Translation gives CSVPRGDLEQYF.